Listed below are T cell receptor beta chains from one sample, sequenced in a study of OX40 agonist ivuxolimab in advanced cancers. Profiled with immunoSEQ multiplex PCR; TCRdb holds only in-frame clones, not every one. The sample records roughly 100,000 clones, about 90% being singletons. The sample was CD4+ or CD8+ T cells sorted from blood, taken in a trial of the OX40 agonist ivuxolimab. These receptors all come from an adult with an advanced solid tumor such as melanoma, head and neck, liver or kidney cancer. CDR3s leave out the opening cysteine and the closing phenylalanine or tryptophan. The size field is filled for only some rows; it gives once, few, many or a size class.

clone_size	v_call	j_call	cdr3_aa
.	TRBV18	TRBJ2-1	ASSPRTGFNEQF
.	TRBV5-1	TRBJ2-7	ASSSRLSSYEQY
.	TRBV18	TRBJ2-7	ASSTTGGAYEQY
.	TRBV4-1	TRBJ2-5	ASSHPGRQDGETQY
few	TRBV5-6	TRBJ2-6	ASSLLTEWLRSGANVLT
.	TRBV5-5	TRBJ2-3	ASSWESTDTQY
once	TRBV18	TRBJ2-5	ASSPPRETQY
.	TRBV5-1	TRBJ1-6	ASSARQGAESPLH
once	TRBV11-3	TRBJ2-7	ASSSHRETADEQY
.	TRBV7-2	TRBJ1-3	ASSLQGAGNTIY
.	TRBV20-1	TRBJ2-7	SASDRDEQY
once	TRBV29-1	TRBJ2-7	SVFDEQY
.	TRBV7-9	TRBJ1-4	ASSPGVPNEKLF
.	TRBV7-2	TRBJ2-5	ASSFQTGQETQY
.	TRBV14	TRBJ1-1	ASSRGMNTEAF
.	TRBV5-6	TRBJ1-1	ASSLFTEAF
.	TRBV10-3	TRBJ2-7	AISEKTSGTYEQY
.	TRBV28	TRBJ1-2	ASSLTGLLTGQDYGYT
.	TRBV7-2	TRBJ2-5	ASSRTSGAQETQY
.	TRBV28	TRBJ1-5	ASSLQGGGSNQPQH
.	TRBV6-5	TRBJ1-5	ASSLGRYSNQPQH
.	TRBV15	TRBJ2-7	ATRVAGGPEQY